Included here is one TCR beta chain sequence, with context. This clone was recorded once. Its antigen remains undetermined. Only one base separates this from a far larger clonotype, so it likely reflects a read error. CDR1 and CDR2 are drawn from the germline V gene: MRHNA, SNTAGT. The CDR3 has 15 amino acids, counting the end cysteine and phenylalanine. Just CDR3 DNA is preserved here, 45 bases in frame from base 1. Trimming leaves V shorter by 6 bases and J shorter by 2 bases, with the junction holding 4 bases beyond the gene matches. The sample is drawn from a study of blood T cell repertoires in COVID-19 (dated by TCRdb to the early 2020s). For the study in its entirety: Samples from collaborators originated in the United States, Italy and Spain and spanned both the acute and convalescent phases of COVID-19. The prospective study material was composed of cDNA or gDNA derived from T cells, B-cell-depleted T cells, or PBMCs. Where available, HLA class I and class II types were obtained from metadata supplied by the sample provider rather than from assay-based typing. A freely available public database, intended as a resource for researchers studying the immune response to SARS-CoV-2, is where the repertoires were released. The samples were drawn from the first 160 participants of the ongoing ImmuneRACE study and from over a thousand subjects provided by 6 global collaborators. Sample metadata almost always included a de-identified subject ID, COVID-19 status, age in years and sex. Deeply sampled blood TCRbeta repertoires from subjects exposed to, actively infected with, or recovered from COVID-19 were included in the dataset.

The investigation overall reported the following: The amount of clinical and demographic metadata varied by source and participant and was provided uncurated.

Enrolling through a virtual design, the prospective study's participants ranged in age from roughly 18 to 90 years and lived across more than 20 United States geographic areas. Cohort assignment in the prospective study relied on participant-reported clinical history from a screening survey and a study questionnaire. Each participant in the prospective study had whole blood, serum and a nasopharyngeal or oropharyngeal swab collected by mobile phlebotomists. Over a roughly 2-month period, participants in the prospective study had the option of providing additional blood draws and questionnaires. Before DNA extraction, blood samples from the prospective study were shipped at room temperature or frozen. TCRbeta CDR3 regions were amplified from genomic DNA by means of the immunoSEQ Assay, a bias-controlled multiplex PCR. As for the original processing: Nucleated cell counts per sample were estimated from amplification of reference gene primers within the assay. Sequence reads were collapsed and filtered to measure the absolute abundance of every unique TCRbeta CDR3 rearrangement. For each sample, productive Simpson clonality was calculated as the square root of Simpson's diversity index over productive rearrangements. The clones in this table, taken by TCRdb from immuneACCESS, are in-frame only. Not every clone is retained; where verified, under half of the shortfall comes from an unresolved V gene, and the cause of the rest is unknown. The V and J calls and clone size were taken over from that table, and D and trimming were inferred from the DNA. The sample contains approximately 360,000 clones, approximately 90% of them found a single time. 0.9% to 1% of the sample rests with the top ten.

This TCR derives from a woman aged 25 to 45 with acute COVID-19. The V and J genes are TRBV6-4 and TRBJ2-1, and TRBD2 aligns with 10 junction nucleotides. Sequenced sample: PBMCs or T cells enriched from blood (not recorded which). The CDR3 loop reads CASSVSGGPYNEQFF. The nucleotide sequence is TGTGCCAGCAGCGTTAGCGGGGGGCCCTACAATGAGCAGTTCTTC.